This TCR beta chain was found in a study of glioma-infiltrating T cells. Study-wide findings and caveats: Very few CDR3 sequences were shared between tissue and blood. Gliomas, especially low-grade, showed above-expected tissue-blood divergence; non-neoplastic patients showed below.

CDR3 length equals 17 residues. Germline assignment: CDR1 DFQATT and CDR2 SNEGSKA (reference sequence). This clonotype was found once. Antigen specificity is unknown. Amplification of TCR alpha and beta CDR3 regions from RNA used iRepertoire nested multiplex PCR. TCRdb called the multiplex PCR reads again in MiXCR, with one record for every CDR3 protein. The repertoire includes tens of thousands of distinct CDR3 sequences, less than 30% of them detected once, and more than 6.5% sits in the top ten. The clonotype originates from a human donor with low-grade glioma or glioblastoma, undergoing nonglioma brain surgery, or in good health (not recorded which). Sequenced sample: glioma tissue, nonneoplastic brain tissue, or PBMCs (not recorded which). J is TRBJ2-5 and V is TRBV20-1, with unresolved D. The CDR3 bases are TGCAGCATAGATCGCGTGACTGGTGGCCTCCCAAAAGAGACCCAGTACTTC. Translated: CSIDRVTGGLPKETQYF.